These 16 T cell receptor beta chains came from one sample sequenced in a study of post-analysis software for immune sequencing data. Study results and limitations: Included in a set of a handful of TRBV segments more frequent in patients than controls were TRBV5-6, TRBV5-1 and TRBV20-1.

Unique molecular identifiers featured in each of the TCR beta cDNA libraries. MiXCR, run by TCRdb on the PCR reads, gives a single entry per CDR3 protein. The sample shows some 190,000 distinct CDR3 sequences, 25% to 30% of them seen only once. No antigens are known for them. Specimen: blood. These receptors were collected from a girl aged 2 to 17 with multiple sclerosis.

This clonotype was seen a few times. The chain recombines TRBV28 with TRBJ1-2, with 10 bases lining up with TRBD1. Germline lookup yields CDR1 MDHEN and CDR2 SYDVKM. This CDR3 region has 15 residues. V shed 6 bases, J shed 6 bases, and the junction held 10 bases outside the gene matches. The CDR3 reads CASRPMDRGVHGYTF. CDR3 DNA: TGTGCCAGCAGACCTATGGACAGGGGGGTGCATGGCTACACCTTC.

This clonotype was seen ten or more times. CDR3 amino acids: CASTLGQETQYF. CDR3 sequence (DNA): TGTGCCAGCACCCTGGGCCAAGAGACCCAGTACTTC. V usage is TRBV6-4 and J usage is TRBJ2-5; D is uncertain. Deletions cut 7 bases from V and 1 base from J, with 7 bases between. The CDR3 has 12 residues. The germline CDR1 and CDR2 sequences are MRHNA and SNTAGT.

The chain joins TRBV5-1 to TRBJ1-1; TRBD1 matches at 7 bases. After removal of 5 bases from V and 1 base from J, the junction contained 5 bases not matched to a gene. CDR1 is SGHRS, CDR2 YFSETQ, per germline. This CDR3 contains 14 residues. CDR3: CASRGDSRNTEAFF. For the CDR3, the DNA is TGCGCCAGCAGGGGGGACAGCCGGAACACTGAAGCTTTCTTT. The complete variable domain, with remaining parts taken from reference TRBV5-1 and TRBJ1-1, reads KAGVTQTPRYLIKTRGQQVTLSCSPISGHRSVSWYQQTPGQGLQFLFEYFSETQRNKGNFPGRFSGRQFSNSRSEMNVSTLELGDSALYLCASRGDSRNTEAFFGQGTRLTVV.

This clonotype has a count of ten or more. The V and J genes are TRBV5-1 and TRBJ1-5, with D possibly TRBD1 on 5 matching bases. The CDR3 length is 16 residues. Trimming removed 1 base from V and 1 base from J, with 12 bases in between. Germline V gene lookup returns CDR1 SGHRS and CDR2 YFSETQ. The CDR3 DNA reads as TGCGCCAGCAGCTTGACGGGGGGGGTAAGCAATCAGCCCCAGCATTTT. Residues: CASSLTGGVSNQPQHF.

This clonotype was seen a few times. The rearrangement uses TRBV18 and TRBJ1-6; the D gene is possibly TRBD1 (5 bases). Trimming stripped 3 bases from V and 11 bases from J, with 11 bases between. Germline V gene data show CDR1 as KGHSH and CDR2 as LQKENI. The CDR3 consists of 13 residues. The CDR3 sequence is CASSPRAETPLHF. The CDR3 nucleotides read TGTGCCAGCTCACCCAGGGCAGAAACACCCCTCCACTTT.

This clonotype was detected ten times or more. The chain combines TRBV28 with TRBJ2-3; 13 positions agree with TRBD2. The V segment lost 5 bases and the J segment 2 bases; nucleotides outside the gene matches: 4. Germline V gives CDR1 MDHEN, CDR2 SYDVKM. The CDR3 is 16 amino acids. CDR3 coding DNA: TGTGCCAGCAGTCCGGGACTAGCGGGATTCACAGATACGCAGTATTTT. It yields the protein CASSPGLAGFTDTQYF. Looking up the rest from reference TRBV28 and TRBJ2-3 gives the full variable domain: DVKVTQSSRYLVKRTGEKVFLECVQDMDHENMFWYRQDPGLGLRLIYFSYDVKMKEKGDIPEGYSVSREKKERFSLILESASTNQTSMYLCASSPGLAGFTDTQYFGPGTRLTVL.

A word on this clonotype: A read error is possible here, since a much larger clone lies one base away. This chain joins TRBV6-2 or TRBV6-3 and TRBJ2-1; D unresolved. CDR1 and CDR2 (germline): MNHEY, SVGEGT. The germline V and J ends were trimmed by 6 bases and 8 bases, with 20 bases remaining between them. The CDR3 length is 15 residues. The CDR3 region is CASSRMVAAVDEQFF. In DNA form, the CDR3 reads TGTGCCAGCAGCCGCATGGTCGCGGCAGTCGATGAGCAGTTCTTC.

There are many counts of this clonotype. The genes are TRBV7-2 and TRBJ1-4; no clear D gene. The CDR3 spans 11 residues. Germline CDR1 is SGHTA and CDR2 is FQGNSA. The V gene lost 3 bases and the J gene lost 8 bases, with 4 bases spanning the gap. CDR3 nucleotide sequence: TGTGCCAGCAGCTTCGAAGAAAAACTGTTTTTT. Amino acid sequence: CASSFEEKLFF.

This clonotype appeared many times. The rearrangement links TRBV6-5 to TRBJ2-7, with D possibly being TRBD2 (5 bases). Germline CDR1 is MNHEY and CDR2 is SVGAGI. V was shortened by 2 bases and J by 1 base, with 6 bases between the two germline ends. The CDR3 loop spans 13 amino acids. CDR3 region: CASSYRDSYEQYF. The CDR3 DNA sequence: TGTGCCAGCAGTTACCGGGATTCCTACGAGCAGTACTTC.

A remark on this clonotype: A read error is possible here, since a much larger clone lies one base away. This chain joins TRBV6-6 and TRBJ2-4; D may be TRBD2 (5 bases). Germline lookup yields CDR1 MNHNY and CDR2 SVGAGI (reference sequence). Trimming left V 6 bases short and J 13 bases short, with 22 bases between. The CDR3 is made up of 14 amino acids. The CDR3 loop reads CASRLGMVTDGQYF. The DNA for the CDR3 is TGTGCCAGCAGGCTCGGGATGGTCACCGACGGGCAGTACTTC.

The genes are TRBV3-1 and TRBJ2-5, with unresolved D. This CDR3 contains 15 residues. V shed 4 bases and J shed 4 bases, with 16 bases lying between them. Germline CDR1 and CDR2: LGHDT and YNNKEL (reference sequence). CDR3 in amino acids: CASSPDHLPGETQYF. CDR3 bases: TGTGCCAGCAGCCCTGACCACCTGCCGGGAGAGACCCAGTACTTC.

This clonotype has ten or more counts. The chain employs TRBV20-1 and TRBJ2-3, with TRBD1 matching over 9 bases. The length of the CDR3 is 16 residues. Germline assignment: CDR1 DFQATT and CDR2 SNEGSKA (reference sequence). V gave up 1 base and J gave up 1 base; unmatched junction bases: 6. The CDR3 bases are TGCAGTGCTAGAGGTTCCCGGGACAGGGGCACAGATACGCAGTATTTT. Protein sequence: CSARGSRDRGTDTQYF.

This clonotype was seen ten or more times. The chain carries TRBV7-9 and TRBJ2-3; perhaps TRBD2 as D (5 bases). Germline V CDR1 and CDR2: SEHNR, FQNEAQ (reference sequence). The V and J ends lost 1 base and 12 bases respectively, with 14 bases between them. The CDR3 loop spans 13 amino acids. The CDR3 coding sequence is TGTGCCAGCAGCTTAGGGACGGGGTCGCGACAGTATTTT. This encodes CASSLGTGSRQYF.

The chain employs TRBV6-5 and TRBJ1-4, with no clear D. V lost 4 bases and J 7 bases, leaving 16 bases between the germline ends. The CDR3 consists of 15 residues. Germline assignment: CDR1 MNHEY and CDR2 SVGAGI. CDR3 residues: CASSSRDLGSEKLFF. CDR3 DNA sequence: TGTGCCAGCAGTTCCCGTGACCTTGGGAGTGAAAAACTGTTTTTT.

About this clonotype: A read error may be the cause here, since a much bigger clone is one base away. The chain carries TRBV4-1 and TRBJ2-1, with D uncertain. V was pared by 4 bases and J by 4 bases, with 11 bases between. Per the germline V gene, CDR1 is MGHRA and CDR2 is YSYEKL. The CDR3 has 14 residues. The CDR3 spells CASSRLGPYNEQFF. CDR3 in DNA: TGCGCCAGCAGCCGCCTCGGTCCGTACAATGAGCAGTTCTTC.

The chain is built from TRBV5-1 and TRBJ2-7; a weak D match, TRBD2 (5 bases). Germline CDR1 is SGHRS and CDR2 is YFSETQ. CDR3 length: 14 residues. V was cut by 0 bases and J by 2 bases, with 9 bases left in between. CDR3 coding DNA: TGCGCCAGCAGCTTGGACGTCGGGACCTACGAGCAGTACTTC. This sequence encodes CASSLDVGTYEQYF.